This T cell receptor (beta chain) came from a study of blood T cell repertoires in COVID-19. The table lists this clone with a few counts. Authors' data handling: How many nucleated cells were present was estimated from reference gene primer amplification. Sequencing was performed with immunoSEQ multiplex PCR; in TCRdb, only in-frame clones are kept and a portion is missing. That table furnishes V, J and clone size, whereas the DNA furnished D and trimming. The sample yields just over 20,000 clones, around 84% seen once. This receptor was obtained from a man between 45 and 60 years old with active COVID-19. The sequencing input was peripheral blood.

The CDR3: CSAQMNTEAFF. CDR3 nucleotides: TGCAGTGCTCAAATGAACACTGAAGCTTTCTTT. V is TRBV20-1 and J is TRBJ1-1; D gene ambiguous. Deletions cut 5 bases from V and 0 bases from J, with 4 bases between. This CDR3 contains 11 residues. Germline CDR1 and CDR2: DFQATT and SNEGSKA (reference sequence).